One T cell receptor beta chain is described in this entry. This CDR3 is 15 amino acids long. The ends lost 3 bases at V and 3 bases at J; junction bases unmatched: 6. Per the germline V gene, CDR1 is SGDLS and CDR2 is YYNGEE. This entry comes from a study of blood T cells in healthy people across ages. The use of a sample-barcoded 5' primer and a J-beta primer mix characterized a second PCR of roughly 6 to 11 cycles. TCRdb processed the 5' RACE reads anew with MiXCR; each CDR3 protein has one entry. The repertoire consists of about a million distinct CDR3 sequences, with about two fifths occurring once and the leading ten covering 13%.

This clonotype originated in a man aged 18 to 29 in good health. The material sequenced was blood. The rearrangement uses TRBV9 and TRBJ1-2; 9 bases agree with TRBD1. CDR3 nucleotides: TGTGCCAGCAGCGCCCGGACAGGGGAAGACTATGGCTACACCTTC. It is translated as CASSARTGEDYGYTF.